The TCR beta chain under discussion was sequenced for a study of blood T cell repertoires in COVID-19. As for the study in general: From T cells, B-cell-depleted T cells, or PBMCs came the material, which was cDNA or gDNA.

CDR3 length equals 15 residues. The V end lost 6 bases, the J end lost 0 bases, and 13 bases lay between the germline ends. Germline CDR1 is SNHLY and CDR2 is FYNNEI. In the authors' workflow: It was from reference gene primer amplification that nucleated cell counts were estimated. Libraries were prepared by immunoSEQ multiplex PCR; TCRdb keeps only in-frame clonotypes and omits some of them. V, J and clone size are those of that table, while D and trimming were read from the DNA. The table shows roughly 250,000 clones, with approximately 85% occurring only once. The study drew participants aged about 18 to 89 years from approximately 23 US areas. Among Cohort 3 donors, those recovered had two negative PCRs, clearance, or symptom resolution.

Sequences were obtained from PBMCs or T cells enriched from blood (not recorded which). The chain uses TRBV2 and TRBJ2-3, with D tentatively TRBD2 (5 bases). The TCR originated in a woman aged 45-60 years who had recovered from COVID-19. CDR3 protein: CASRKEATSTDTQYF. The DNA for the CDR3 is TGTGCCAGCAGAAAGGAGGCAACGAGCACAGATACGCAGTATTTT.